A single sample is the source of the 30 T cell receptor beta chains below, sequenced in a study of blood T cell repertoires in COVID-19. Repertoires were generated with immunoSEQ multiplex PCR, while TCRdb's copy carries only in-frame clones and drops some. The sample lists 290,000 or so clones, 90% seen once, with around 1.1% in the top ten. The specimen sequenced was PBMCs or T cells enriched from blood (not recorded which). These receptors all stem from a woman aged 25 to 39 who had recovered from COVID-19.

The gene calls are TRBV28 and TRBJ2-7; D unclear. The CDR3 sequence is 14 residues long. Trimming shortened V by 5 bases and J by 0 bases, and 11 bases separated the two germline ends. Looked up from germline, CDR1 is MDHEN and CDR2 is SYDVKM. CDR3 amino acids: CASSRPGSSYEQYF. CDR3 bases: TGTGCCAGCAGTAGACCGGGTTCCTCCTACGAGCAGTACTTC.

The J gene is TRBJ1-6, the V gene TRBV5-1; 7 bases align to TRBD1. Germline V CDR1 and CDR2: SGHRS, YFSETQ. The CDR3 totals 14 residues. Trimming cost V 4 bases and J 4 bases; bases outside gene matches: 2. The CDR3 sequence is CASSMGQYNSPLHF. CDR3 DNA sequence: TGCGCCAGCAGCATGGGACAGTATAATTCACCCCTCCACTTT.

This chain's CDR3 is CASSLFFSGSLHEQFF. Written as DNA, the CDR3 is TGTGCCAGCAGCTTATTCTTTAGCGGGAGTTTACATGAGCAGTTCTTC. The chain couples TRBV7-3 to TRBJ2-1; 9 nucleotides agree with TRBD2. Germline V lookup: CDR1 SGHTA, CDR2 FQGTGA. Trimming removed 2 bases from V and 8 bases from J; junction bases left unmatched: 10. The CDR3 is 16 amino acids.

This sequence joins TRBV28 and TRBJ2-5, with D tentatively TRBD1 (6 bases). Trimming pared 10 bases from V and 8 bases from J, leaving 17 bases between. Germline loops: CDR1 MDHEN, CDR2 SYDVKM. This CDR3 region has 12 residues. CDR3 sequence: CATRTGTTTQYF. The CDR3 DNA reads TGTGCCACCCGAACCGGGACAACCACCCAGTACTTC.

The chain carries TRBV28 and TRBJ1-3, with 10 nucleotides matching TRBD1. Germline V lookup: CDR1 MDHEN, CDR2 SYDVKM. CDR3 length: 17 amino acids. The junction had 7 bases not matched to a gene; V was cut back by 5 bases and J by 0 bases. The CDR3 DNA reads as TGTGCCAGCAGTCTAGGGACAGGGGCCCTCTCTGGAAACACCATATATTTT. Encoded protein: CASSLGTGALSGNTIYF.

The V gene is TRBV5-1, the J gene TRBJ2-1, with 7 bases aligning to TRBD2. This CDR3 contains 19 residues. The germline V gene has CDR1 SGHRS and CDR2 YFSETQ. Trimming took 1 base from V and 8 from J; bases not matched to a gene: 21. The CDR3 DNA sequence: TGCGCCAGCAGCTTGCTTAGCGGGTTGGTCCATTTGGGGCTCGATGAGCAGTTCTTC. It translates to CASSLLSGLVHLGLDEQFF.

The chain has TRBV29-1 and TRBJ2-1; a weak D match, TRBD2 (6 bases). Germline CDR1 and CDR2: SQVTM and ANQGSEA. Deletions cut 3 bases from V and 0 bases from J, with 9 bases between. The CDR3 length is 14 residues. CDR3 sequence reads: CSVDWRGSYNEQFF. CDR3 DNA sequence: TGCAGCGTTGATTGGAGGGGCTCCTACAATGAGCAGTTCTTC.

The V call is TRBV7-9, the J call TRBJ1-5; possibly TRBD1 for D (6 bases). This CDR3 comprises 14 residues. V was shortened by 5 bases and J by 9 bases, with 17 bases between the two germline ends. The germline gives CDR1 SEHNR, CDR2 FQNEAQ (reference sequence). CDR3 sequence (DNA): TGTGCCAGCAGCATCGACAGGCCCGGAGGGCCCCAGCATTTT. It specifies CASSIDRPGGPQHF.

This chain connects TRBV28 to TRBJ2-5, with TRBD1 as a possible D gene (6 bases). The V gene's germline CDR1 is MDHEN and CDR2 SYDVKM. The CDR3 contains 13 residues. Trimming removed 1 base from V and 3 bases from J, with 6 bases in between. This CDR3 reads CASSLYREETQYF. In DNA form, the CDR3 reads TGTGCCAGCAGTTTATACAGGGAAGAGACCCAGTACTTC.

The V and J genes are TRBV5-1 and TRBJ2-3, with D hard to call. The germline CDR1 and CDR2 sequences are SGHRS and YFSETQ. V was trimmed by 0 bases and J by 4 bases, leaving 6 bases between them. There are 13 residues in the CDR3. Written as DNA, the CDR3 is TGCGCCAGCAGCTTGGCCGCGGCAGATACGCAGTATTTT. Its translation: CASSLAAADTQYF.

The chain has TRBV4-3 and TRBJ2-1; 7 positions match TRBD2. V dropped 1 base and J dropped 6; count of bases not matched to a gene: 6. The CDR3 is made up of 15 amino acids. Germline values: CDR1 LGHNA, CDR2 YSLEER. The DNA of the CDR3 is TGCGCCAGCAGCCAAGGGGCTAGCGGAGCCAATGAGCAGTTCTTC. This gives the protein CASSQGASGANEQFF.

The CDR3 DNA is TGTGCCAGCAGCTTAGGGCAGTCCACAGATACGCAGTATTTT. Encoded protein: CASSLGQSTDTQYF. V and J are TRBV11-2 and TRBJ2-3; D uncertain. V dropped 1 base and J dropped 2 bases, with 7 bases sitting between them. The CDR3 consists of 14 residues. CDR1 SGHAT and CDR2 FQNNGV come from the germline V gene.

The chain combines TRBV6-6 with TRBJ1-3; TRBD1 is a possible D gene (6 bases). V was pared by 1 base and J by 0 bases, with 10 bases between. The V gene's germline CDR1 is MNHNY and CDR2 SVGAGI (reference sequence). The CDR3 consists of 16 residues. CDR3 nucleotide sequence: TGTGCCAGCAGTTACTTTAGGACAGACTCTGGAAACACCATATATTTT. It translates to CASSYFRTDSGNTIYF.

The rearrangement links TRBV19 to TRBJ2-7; a weak D match, TRBD1 (5 bases). Deletions cut 4 bases from V and 3 bases from J, with 13 bases between. CDR3 size: 14 residues. CDR1 LNHDA and CDR2 SQIVND come from the germline V gene (reference sequence). The DNA of the CDR3 is TGTGCCAGTAGTAATCCTGGGGCAGACTACGAGCAGTACTTC. Its protein product is CASSNPGADYEQYF.

J is TRBJ2-3 and V is TRBV19; TRBD2 is a possible D gene (6 bases). Germline values: CDR1 LNHDA, CDR2 SQIVND (reference sequence). The germline V and J ends were trimmed by 5 bases and 5 bases, with 8 bases remaining between them. This CDR3 region has 12 residues. CDR3 DNA sequence: TGTGCCAGTAGTTCGCGGGAAGATACGCAGTATTTT. This translates into CASSSREDTQYF.

The chain recombines TRBV18 with TRBJ2-5; 10 positions agree with TRBD2. The ends lost 3 bases at V and 3 bases at J; junction bases unmatched: 7. Looked up from germline, CDR1 is KGHSH and CDR2 is LQKENI. CDR3 size: 16 residues. The CDR3 DNA follows: TGTGCCAGCTCACCCCCGGGACTAGCGCCAAAAGAGACCCAGTACTTC. Translation gives CASSPPGLAPKETQYF.

This chain uses TRBV6-5 with TRBJ2-1, with 10 bases aligning to TRBD2. J was trimmed by 4 bases and V by 7 bases; bases with no gene match: 7. The CDR3 is made up of 15 amino acids. Germline V gene sequence: CDR1 MNHEY, CDR2 SVGAGI. For the CDR3, the DNA is TGTGCCAGCATTGGAACTAGCGGGGCTTACAATGAGCAGTTCTTC. Translation gives CASIGTSGAYNEQFF.

The V gene is TRBV6-1, the J gene TRBJ2-5, with D uncertain. The germline gives CDR1 MNHNS, CDR2 SASEGT. Trimming shortened V by 0 bases and J by 4 bases, and 9 bases separated the two germline ends. CDR3 size: 14 residues. The CDR3 DNA reads TGTGCCAGCAGTGAAGCATCCAGTCGAGAGACCCAGTACTTC. It codes for CASSEASSRETQYF.

The chain combines TRBV6-6 with TRBJ1-5; no definite D call. Trimming cost V 0 bases and J 2 bases, with 5 bases left between them. The CDR3 loop spans 14 amino acids. From germline, CDR1 is MNHNY and CDR2 SVGAGI (reference sequence). CDR3 coding DNA: TGTGCCAGCAGTTACTCTGAGGGCAATCAGCCCCAGCATTTT. Translating it yields CASSYSEGNQPQHF.

The chain couples TRBV7-9 to TRBJ2-1, with unresolved D. Germline CDR1 SEHNR, CDR2 FQNEAQ (reference sequence). V shed 5 bases and J shed 7 bases, with 9 bases lying between them. The CDR3 runs to 12 residues. CDR3 DNA sequence: TGTGCCAGCAGCCCCGGGTATAATGAGCAGTTCTTC. Translation: CASSPGYNEQFF.

This clone appeared a few times. J is TRBJ2-2 and V is TRBV27, with 7 bases aligning to TRBD1. CDR1 MNHEY and CDR2 SMNVEV come from the germline V gene (reference sequence). The J segment lost 5 bases and the V segment lost 3 bases, leaving 3 bases of the junction unmatched. The length of the CDR3 is 14 residues. CDR3 in amino acids: CASSFDRVTGELFF. CDR3 nucleotide sequence: TGTGCCAGCAGTTTCGACAGGGTTACCGGGGAGCTGTTTTTT.

The rearrangement joins TRBV5-1 to TRBJ2-3; 8 positions agree with TRBD1. Germline V CDR1 and CDR2: SGHRS, YFSETQ. The junction had 2 bases not matched to a gene; V was cut back by 2 bases and J by 6 bases. The CDR3 has 13 amino acids. CDR3 loop: CASSFGQGDTQYF. The CDR3 DNA is TGCGCCAGCAGCTTTGGACAGGGCGATACGCAGTATTTT.

A single count supports this clone. The gene calls are TRBV15 and TRBJ2-2; 8 positions agree with TRBD1. The trim removed 1 base at V and 0 bases at J, leaving 4 bases unmatched. The germline V gene encodes CDR1 LNHNV and CDR2 YYDKDF (reference sequence). The length of the CDR3 is 17 residues. The CDR3 DNA is TGTGCCACCAGCAGAGGGACAGGGTTACCGAACACCGGGGAGCTGTTTTTT. It specifies CATSRGTGLPNTGELFF.

This chain joins TRBV6-6 and TRBJ2-7; 7 nucleotides align to TRBD2. The CDR3 covers 13 residues. Germline CDR1 and CDR2: MNHNY and SVGAGI (reference sequence). Germline trimming cut 2 bases from V and 2 bases from J; bases unmatched to any gene: 0. DNA for the CDR3: TGTGCCAGCAGTTACGCGGGAGCCTACGAGCAGTACTTC. Its protein product is CASSYAGAYEQYF.

V gene TRBV18 combines with J gene TRBJ2-3; TRBD2 agrees at 13 bases. J gave up 2 bases and V 2 bases, and 7 bases lay outside the gene matches. Germline V gene data show CDR1 as KGHSH and CDR2 as LQKENI. The CDR3 consists of 18 residues. CDR3 loop: CASSPNLLAGGPTDTQYF. The CDR3 region has the DNA TGTGCCAGCTCACCAAACTTACTAGCGGGAGGGCCCACAGATACGCAGTATTTT.

The table lists this clone with a count of one. The V call is TRBV29-1, the J call TRBJ2-3, with 7 bases fitting TRBD2. With V trimmed by 4 bases and J by 3 bases, 13 bases remained unmatched. From germline, CDR1 is SQVTM and CDR2 ANQGSEA. CDR3 length equals 16 residues. The CDR3 loop reads CSVGGDSGLYTDTQYF. The CDR3 nucleotides read TGCAGCGTTGGAGGTGATAGCGGGTTATATACAGATACGCAGTATTTT.

This chain links TRBV5-1 with TRBJ2-7, with D possibly TRBD1 on 5 matching bases. CDR3 length: 14 amino acids. Germline V gene data show CDR1 as SGHRS and CDR2 as YFSETQ. V was shortened by 2 bases and J by 4 bases, with 13 bases between the two germline ends. Here the CDR3 reads CASSFGHEEYEQYF. Written as DNA, the CDR3 is TGCGCCAGCAGCTTCGGACATGAAGAATACGAGCAGTACTTC.

The gene calls are TRBV18 and TRBJ2-2; 8 bases align to TRBD1. Looked up from germline, CDR1 is KGHSH and CDR2 is LQKENI. V shed 4 bases and J 0 bases; nucleotides not matched to a gene: 4. CDR3 size: 16 residues. The CDR3 loop is CASSLGQGTNTGELFF. CDR3 coding DNA: TGTGCCAGCTCACTAGGACAGGGCACGAACACCGGGGAGCTGTTTTTT.

The V gene is TRBV13, the J gene TRBJ2-5; 8 nucleotides match TRBD2. Germline CDR1 PRHDT, CDR2 FYEKMQ (reference sequence). V trimming: 5 bases; J trimming: 2 bases; junction bases outside the gene matches: 13. The CDR3 loop spans 17 amino acids. The CDR3 DNA reads TGTGCCAGCAGCCGGCGGGAGCGGGAGTGGAGGCAAGAGACCCAGTACTTC. Protein product: CASSRREREWRQETQYF.

The V gene is TRBV21-1, the J gene TRBJ1-1. TRBV21-1 is termed a pseudogene. The CDR3 is 15 residues long. The CDR3 DNA is TGTGCCAGCAGCAAAGTTAGTCGGGGTGGCACTGAAGCTTTCTTT. This translates into CASSKVSRGGTEAFF.